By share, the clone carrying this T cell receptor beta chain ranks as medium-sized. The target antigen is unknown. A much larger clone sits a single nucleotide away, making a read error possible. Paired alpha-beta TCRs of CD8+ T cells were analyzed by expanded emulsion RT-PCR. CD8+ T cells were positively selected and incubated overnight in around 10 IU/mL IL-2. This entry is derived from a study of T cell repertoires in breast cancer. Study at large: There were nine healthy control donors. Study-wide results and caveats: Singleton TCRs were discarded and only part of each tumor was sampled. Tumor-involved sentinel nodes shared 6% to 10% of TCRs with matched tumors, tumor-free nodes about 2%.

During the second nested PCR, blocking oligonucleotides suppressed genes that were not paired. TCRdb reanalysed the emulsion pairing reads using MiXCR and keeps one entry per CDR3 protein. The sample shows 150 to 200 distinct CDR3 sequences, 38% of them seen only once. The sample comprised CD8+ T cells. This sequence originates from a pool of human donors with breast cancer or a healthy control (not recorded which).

DNA of the CDR3: TGTGCCAGCAGCTTCGCTATGGGCAGCTCCTACGAGCAGTACTTC. It translates to CASSFAMGSSYEQYF. V and J are TRBV28 and TRBJ2-7; D is ambiguous. V gave up 6 bases and J gave up 0 bases, with 15 bases separating them. Germline V gene sequence: CDR1 MDHEN, CDR2 SYDVKM. This CDR3 is built from 15 residues.